A selection of T cell receptor beta chains follows, all from one sample in a study of T cell repertoires in cytomegalovirus infection. A single record per CDR3 protein comes from TCRdb applying MiXCR to the reads. The table includes around 180,000 distinct CDR3 sequences, approximately 19% detected once. The sample was PBMCs. The receptors originated from a human donor in good health (CMV status not recorded). Some clones in this sample may be carry-over from other donors' samples. Each CDR3 is given with its conserved first and last residue. A D gene is named only where the DNA matches it firmly. Size is omitted from some rows. Given values are once, few, many or a class for expanded clones.

abundance	d_gene	v_gene	j_gene	CDR3aa	CDR3nt
.	.	TRBV20-1	TRBJ2-1	CSARAVNEQFF	TGCAGTGCCAGGGCTGTCAATGAGCAGTTCTTC
.	.	TRBV7-2	TRBJ2-1	CASSYADLSYNEQFF	TGTGCCAGCAGTTACGCGGATCTTTCCTACAATGAGCAGTTCTTC
few	TRBD1	TRBV20-1	TRBJ2-7	CSASGGGQGNHEQYF	TGCAGTGCTAGTGGAGGGGGACAGGGGAACCACGAGCAGTACTTC
.	TRBD2	TRBV5-4	TRBJ2-7	CASRGTSGTNEQYF	TGTGCCAGCAGGGGGACTAGCGGGACAAACGAGCAGTACTTC
few	TRBD1	TRBV12-3/TRBV12-4	TRBJ2-7	CALGDRGSYEQYF	TGTGCCCTCGGGGACAGGGGATCCTACGAGCAGTACTTC
.	.	TRBV7-9	TRBJ2-5	CASSLAQRGAETQYF	TGTGCCAGCAGCTTAGCCCAACGTGGGGCAGAGACCCAGTACTTC
.	TRBD1	TRBV3-1	TRBJ1-2	CASSQTGGAMNGYTF	TGTGCCAGCAGCCAAACAGGGGGCGCGATGAATGGCTACACCTTC
few	.	TRBV12-3/TRBV12-4	TRBJ2-2	CASSLLTYTGELFF	TGTGCCAGCAGTTTGCTGACGTACACCGGGGAGCTGTTTTTT
.	.	TRBV28	TRBJ2-1	CASSPPAQRYYNEQFF	TGTGCCAGCAGTCCTCCCGCCCAGCGGTACTACAATGAGCAGTTCTTC
.	.	TRBV12-3/TRBV12-4	TRBJ2-1	CASSLDQGGQQFF	TGTGCCAGCAGTTTAGACCAAGGCGGTCAGCAGTTCTTC
.	TRBD1	TRBV20-1	TRBJ1-4	CSAPETGRNEKLFF	TGCAGTGCTCCCGAGACAGGGCGGAATGAAAAACTGTTTTTT
.	.	TRBV28	TRBJ1-2	CASSPQNKPRYGYTF	TGTGCCAGCAGTCCCCAGAATAAGCCCCGCTATGGCTACACCTTC
many	.	TRBV7-3	TRBJ2-2	CASSLPLYTGELFF	TGTGCCAGCAGCTTACCTTTGTACACCGGGGAGCTGTTTTTT
few	TRBD1	TRBV5-1	TRBJ2-5	CASSYYRGTQQETQYF	TGCGCCAGCAGCTACTACAGGGGAACCCAACAAGAGACCCAGTACTTC
.	TRBD1	TRBV12-5	TRBJ1-5	CASGLGQGSHF	TGTGCTAGTGGTTTGGGACAGGGGTCGCATTTT
.	.	TRBV20-1	TRBJ2-5	CSARDVLGARKETQYF	TGCAGTGCTAGAGATGTTTTGGGGGCCCGAAAAGAGACCCAGTACTTC
once	TRBD1	TRBV20-1	TRBJ1-3	CSAPVTGARNTIYF	TGCAGTGCACCCGTGACAGGGGCGCGAAACACCATATATTTT
.	.	TRBV13	TRBJ2-7	CASSLQQGGDYEQYF	TGTGCCAGCAGTCTTCAACAGGGAGGAGACTACGAGCAGTACTTC
many	.	TRBV7-2	TRBJ1-2	CASSFQRNYGYTF	TGTGCCAGCAGCTTCCAACGAAACTATGGCTACACCTTC
.	TRBD2	TRBV6-2/TRBV6-3	TRBJ2-2	CASSKIAGVATGELFF	TGTGCCAGCAGCAAAATAGCGGGAGTCGCGACCGGGGAGCTGTTTTTT